This T cell receptor beta chain was captured in a study of breast tumors, draining lymph nodes, adjacent tissues. Whole-study findings and limits: Tumors had less TCR diversity than lymph nodes, more than nontumor tissue. Tumor T cell lymph node origin was a supported hypothesis, not proven. The data were judged consistent with most tumor T cells coming from lymph node and expanding in tumor. Tumor and nontumor repertoires were significantly more similar in luminal-like than in basal-like breast cancer.

Ten or more counts support this clonotype. What it recognizes is unknown. This CDR3 is 12 amino acids long. The V end lost 4 bases, the J end lost 3 bases, and 7 bases lay between the germline ends. TCRdb re-analysed the multiplex PCR reads in MiXCR, keeping a single row per CDR3 protein. The data contain 150,000 to 200,000 distinct CDR3 sequences, 30% to 35% of them seen just once; the ten biggest clones take up about 3.9%. Samples came from axillary lymph nodes draining the breast cancer. The origin of this receptor is a female donor with breast cancer. Some clones in this sample may be carry-over from other donors' samples. V usage is TRBV12-3 or TRBV12-4 and J usage is TRBJ2-7, with D hard to call. What was sequenced was axillary lymph node tissue. CDR3 residues: CASSWVGYEQYF. The CDR3 DNA is TGTGCCAGCAGTTGGGTAGGCTACGAGCAGTACTTC.